The rows below give T cell receptor beta chains drawn from one sample of a study of blood T cell repertoires in COVID-19. This table comes from immunoSEQ multiplex PCR, and its TCRdb copy is limited to in-frame clones, with some not included. The table shows about 110,000 clones, with more than 75% occurring only once. Sequencing was performed on peripheral blood. Every receptor here comes from a woman aged 45-65 years with acute or convalescent COVID-19. Each CDR3 is given with its conserved first and last residue. The order of the fields is J gene, D gene, V gene, CDR3 DNA, CDR3 protein. A D gene is named only where the DNA matches it firmly.

>TRBJ2-1|NA|TRBV6-4
TGTGCCAGCAGCACAGAATACTACAATGAGCAGTTCTTC
CASSTEYYNEQFF
>TRBJ2-7|NA|TRBV9
TGTGCCAGCAGCAGAACGGACAAATCCTACGAGCAGTACTTC
CASSRTDKSYEQYF
>TRBJ1-4|TRBD1|TRBV5-6
TGTGCCAGCAGTAGGACAGGGGGAGAAGAAAAACTGTTTTTT
CASSRTGGEEKLFF
>TRBJ1-6|NA|TRBV30
TGTGCCTGGAGTGAACTACCGGGGTCTTCACCCCTCCACTTT
CAWSELPGSSPLHF
>TRBJ2-5|TRBD2|TRBV5-8
TGTGCCAGCAGCTTAGGTGCACTAGCGGGAGGAGAGACCCAGTACTTC
CASSLGALAGGETQYF
>TRBJ2-7|NA|TRBV7-9
TGTGCCAGCAGCCCACGGTGGGGGGATTACGAGCAGTACTTC
CASSPRWGDYEQYF
>TRBJ2-7|NA|TRBV6-1
TGTGCCAGCAGTGATGTTTTGGGAGGCTACGAGCAGTACTTC
CASSDVLGGYEQYF
>TRBJ2-3|NA|TRBV5-8
TGTGCCAGCAGCTTGGCGGGAGCGGGCACAGATACGCAGTATTTT
CASSLAGAGTDTQYF
>TRBJ2-1|NA|TRBV18
NA
CASSPSVLGVGYNEQFF
>TRBJ1-6|NA|TRBV19
TGTGCCAGTAGGGGGGACTATTCACCCCTCCACTTT
CASRGDYSPLHF
>TRBJ1-2|TRBD1|TRBV18
TGTGCCAGCTCACCACCCGAAGGACAGGGGGCGTGGGGCTACACCTTC
CASSPPEGQGAWGYTF
>TRBJ2-7|NA|TRBV21-1
TGTGCCAGCACCACCGGGGGACAGGGGAAATACGAGCAGTACTTC
CASTTGGQGKYEQYF
>TRBJ1-5|NA|TRBV12-3/TRBV12-4
TGTGCCAGTACAGGGAACAACAATCAGCCCCAGCATTTT
CASTGNNNQPQHF
>TRBJ2-2|TRBD1|TRBV19
TGTGCCAGTAGTATAGGCCGGACAGGGGTGAACACCGGGGAGCTGTTTTTT
CASSIGRTGVNTGELFF
>TRBJ1-5|NA|TRBV15
TGTGCCACCAGCAGAGATACCCAGATTAGCAATCAGCCCCAGCATTTT
CATSRDTQISNQPQHF
>TRBJ2-2|TRBD1|TRBV29-1
TGCAGCGTGGACAGGGGATTAACCGGGGAGCTGTTTTTT
CSVDRGLTGELFF
>TRBJ1-1|NA|TRBV5-1
TGCGCCAGCAGCTTGACGGCAGGTAACACTGAAGCTTTCTTT
CASSLTAGNTEAFF
>TRBJ1-1|TRBD1|TRBV6-5
TGTGCCAGCAGTACAGGGGGCGTGAACACTGAAGCTTTCTTT
CASSTGGVNTEAFF
>TRBJ2-5|NA|TRBV3-1/TRBV3-2
TGTGCCAGCAGCCAAGCGGGAATGTCGGAGACCCAGTACTTC
CASSQAGMSETQYF
>TRBJ2-3|TRBD2|TRBV7-9
TGTGCCAGCTCCCCGGGGCTAGCGGTCACGGGTACGCAGTATTTT
CASSPGLAVTGTQYF
>TRBJ2-5|NA|TRBV3-1/TRBV3-2
TGTGCCAGCAGCCAGCGGAGGGCAGGAGAGACCCAGTACTTC
CASSQRRAGETQYF
>TRBJ2-3|TRBD2|TRBV19
TGTGCCAGTACCGGCGGGAGGAGGGCAGATACGCAGTATTTT
CASTGGRRADTQYF